This T cell receptor (beta chain) was found in a study of blood T cell repertoires in COVID-19. For the study at large: Samples taken during acute and convalescent COVID-19 were collected in the United States, Italy and Spain. Sample material is recorded as cDNA or gDNA derived from T cells, B-cell-depleted T cells, or PBMCs.

This CDR3 has 13 amino acids. The trim removed 0 bases at V and 11 bases at J, leaving 1 base unmatched. In germline, CDR1 is SGHDN, CDR2 FVKESK. Authors' data handling: The authors estimated nucleated cell counts from reference gene primer amplification. Produced via immunoSEQ multiplex PCR; TCRdb's table is partial and in-frame only. V and J calls and clone size are as listed in that table; D and trimming were resolved from the DNA. The table includes tens of thousands of clones, over 70% detected once. The TCR sequence derives from a woman between 45 and 65 years old with acute or convalescent COVID-19. The rearrangement uses TRBV14 and TRBJ1-6; 7 nucleotides align to TRBD1. What was sequenced was peripheral blood. Written as DNA, the CDR3 is TGTGCCAGCAGCCAAGACAGGGGGGCACCCCTCCACTTT. Residues: CASSQDRGAPLHF.